This TCR beta chain was sequenced for a study of OX40 agonist ivuxolimab in advanced cancers. This table comes from immunoSEQ multiplex PCR, and its TCRdb copy is limited to in-frame clones, with some not included. The sample shows around 100,000 clones, 91% of them seen only once. V was clipped by 2 bases and J by 11 bases, with 10 bases between them. CDR1 is LGHNA and CDR2 is YSLEER in the germline V gene. The CDR3 consists of 13 residues. V usage is TRBV4-3 and J usage is TRBJ1-6; possible D gene TRBD1, 5 bases. Sequences were derived from CD4+ or CD8+ T cells sorted from blood, sampled in a trial of the OX40 agonist ivuxolimab. The sequence came from an adult with an advanced solid tumor such as melanoma, head and neck, liver or kidney cancer. This chain's CDR3 is CASSQKVGPPLHF. In DNA, the CDR3 is TGCGCCAGCAGCCAAAAGGTGGGGCCACCCCTCCACTTT.